This entry features one T cell receptor beta chain sequence. Its specificity is unknown. TCRdb reprocessed the reads with MiXCR, giving one entry per CDR3 protein. The table has around 430,000 distinct CDR3 sequences, under 55% seen once; the top ten hold about 39%. From germline, CDR1 is SGHKS and CDR2 YYEKEE (reference sequence). CDR3 length: 15 residues. V lost 1 base and J 1 base, leaving 12 bases between the germline ends. This sample was included in a study of T cell repertoires in cytomegalovirus infection. Study outcomes and limitations: CMV carriers having the relevant HLA were flagged by cumulative public TCR beta family frequency.

The chain couples TRBV5-5 to TRBJ2-7; no definite D call. The starting material was cultured PBMCs, obtained from culture after CMV antigen stimulation. This clonotype was sampled from a human donor in good health (CMV status not recorded). Some clones in this sample may be carry-over from other donors' samples. The CDR3 sequence: CASSLLTGPSYEQYF. CDR3 DNA sequence: TGTGCCAGCAGCTTGTTGACCGGGCCGTCCTACGAGCAGTACTTC.